Listed below are T cell receptor beta chains from one sample, sequenced in a study of response to subunit inactivated influenza vaccine. TCRdb reprocessed the RT-PCR reads with MiXCR, giving one entry per CDR3 protein. The sample yields roughly 190,000 distinct CDR3 sequences, about an eighth seen once. Sequenced here: CD8+ T cells sorted from PBMCs, sampled roughly 5 days after vaccination. These receptors were obtained from a man aged 50 to 59 who received an inactivated influenza vaccine. The CDR3 runs from the conserved cysteine through the conserved F or W. Each record gives: clone size, J gene, V gene, D gene, CDR3 protein, CDR3 DNA. A D gene is named only where the DNA matches it firmly. The size field is filled for only some rows; it gives once, few, many or a size class.

>-|TRBJ2-7|TRBV30|-
CAWSRVGYEQYF
TGTGCCTGGAGCAGGGTAGGTTACGAGCAGTACTTC
>-|TRBJ2-1|TRBV28|-
CASSYVGVLIGYNEQFF
TGTGCCAGCAGTTACGTTGGGGTCCTCATAGGCTACAATGAGCAGTTCTTC
>many|TRBJ2-1|TRBV7-9|TRBD1
CASSLARTGDNEQFF
TGTGCCAGCAGCTTAGCCCGGACAGGGGACAATGAGCAGTTCTTC
>few|TRBJ2-7|TRBV7-8|TRBD2
CASSLSSGSSEQYF
TGTGCCAGCAGCTTAAGTAGCGGGAGCTCCGAGCAGTACTTC
>few|TRBJ2-1|TRBV5-1|-
CASSLDPSPSYNEQFF
TGCGCCAGCAGCTTGGATCCCAGCCCCTCCTACAATGAGCAGTTCTTC
>-|TRBJ2-7|TRBV28|-
CASSSRVFNEQYF
TGTGCCAGCAGTAGCAGGGTTTTCAACGAGCAGTACTTC
>-|TRBJ2-1|TRBV20-1|TRBD2
CSAIAGAGYNEQFF
TGCAGTGCTATAGCGGGAGCGGGGTACAATGAGCAGTTCTTC
>few|TRBJ2-5|TRBV4-3|TRBD1
CASSQDFGTGVQETQYF
TGCGCCAGCAGCCAGGACTTCGGGACAGGGGTTCAAGAGACCCAGTACTTC
>-|TRBJ2-7|TRBV28|TRBD1
CASSIFRDRGLLYF
TGTGCCAGCAGCATTTTCCGGGACAGGGGGCTGCTGTACTTC
>few|TRBJ2-5|TRBV27|-
CASSLMGIRETQYF
TGTGCCAGCAGTTTAATGGGGATTCGAGAGACCCAGTACTTC
>few|TRBJ2-3|TRBV14|-
CASSPHHYSTDTQYF
TGTGCCAGCAGCCCTCACCACTATAGCACAGATACGCAGTATTTT
>-|TRBJ2-7|TRBV6-1|-
CASSEALHPSYEQYF
TGTGCCAGCAGTGAAGCGCTTCACCCGTCCTACGAGCAGTACTTC
>-|TRBJ1-1|TRBV4-3|-
CASSQDLGTEAFF
TGCGCCAGCAGCCAAGATCTGGGCACTGAAGCTTTCTTT
>few|TRBJ2-2|TRBV10-1|TRBD1
CASSEYRGVNTGELFF
TGCGCCAGCAGTGAATACAGGGGAGTGAACACCGGGGAGCTGTTTTTT
>-|TRBJ2-1|TRBV28|-
CASSFTLRGFDEQFF
TGTGCCAGCAGTTTTACCCTCCGGGGTTTCGATGAGCAGTTCTTC
>few|TRBJ2-6|TRBV5-6|-
CASSALSSSGANVLTF
TGTGCCAGCAGCGCCCTTAGCAGCTCTGGGGCCAACGTCCTGACTTTC
>few|TRBJ2-2|TRBV23-1|-
CASSHLASHTGELFF
TGCGCCAGCAGTCATCTAGCCTCGCACACCGGGGAGCTGTTTTTT
>many|TRBJ2-3|TRBV7-9|-
CASSLVIPSGDTQYF
TGTGCCAGCAGCTTAGTTATTCCGTCGGGAGATACGCAGTATTTT
>-|TRBJ2-7|TRBV7-9|-
CASSLAGQTYEQYF
TGTGCCAGCAGCTTAGCCGGACAGACCTACGAGCAGTACTTC
>-|TRBJ2-7|TRBV14|-
CASSQGGDEQYF
TGTGCCAGCAGCCAAGGGGGAGACGAGCAGTACTTC
>-|TRBJ1-1|TRBV18|TRBD1
CASSPTGGGLNTEAFF
TGTGCCAGCTCACCGACAGGGGGCGGACTGAACACTGAAGCTTTCTTT
>-|TRBJ2-1|TRBV29-1|TRBD2
CSANLLAGFYNEQFF
TGCAGCGCTAACCTCCTAGCGGGATTCTACAATGAGCAGTTCTTC
>-|TRBJ2-1|TRBV6-5|-
CASSYSINRAYEQFF
TGTGCCAGCAGTTACTCGATTAACAGGGCGTACGAGCAGTTCTTC
>-|TRBJ2-3|TRBV11-2|TRBD1
CASSFLDRAGTDTQYF
TGTGCCAGCAGCTTCCTAGACAGGGCGGGCACAGATACGCAGTATTTT
>-|TRBJ2-3|TRBV24-1|TRBD2
CASSDFGGRTTDTQYF
TGTGCCTCCAGTGATTTCGGCGGGAGGACAACAGATACGCAGTATTTT
>few|TRBJ2-1|TRBV7-6|-
CASSLADFVGGEQFF
TGTGCCAGCAGCTTAGCGGATTTTGTAGGCGGTGAGCAGTTCTTC
>-|TRBJ1-1|TRBV19|-
CASSIAPVNTEAFF
TGTGCCAGTAGTATAGCCCCAGTGAACACTGAAGCTTTCTTT
>many|TRBJ2-7|TRBV10-3|-
CAISGDNSYEQYF
TGTGCCATCAGTGGGGACAACTCCTACGAGCAGTACTTC
>few|TRBJ2-2|TRBV3-1|-
CASSQDAGTGELFF
TGTGCCAGCAGCCAAGATGCCGGCACCGGGGAGCTGTTTTTT
>few|TRBJ2-2|TRBV28|TRBD2
CASNKVGLAGNTGELFF
TGTGCCAGCAATAAGGTGGGACTAGCGGGGAACACCGGGGAGCTGTTTTTT
>few|TRBJ2-3|TRBV10-1|-
CASSESGARTDTQYF
TGCGCCAGCAGTGAGTCAGGGGCCCGCACAGATACGCAGTATTTT
>few|TRBJ2-7|TRBV28|-
CASSYPSSYEQYF
TGTGCCAGCAGTTACCCGAGCTCCTACGAGCAGTACTTC
>-|TRBJ2-7|TRBV9|TRBD2
CASSVGTGAGGEQYF
TGTGCCAGCAGCGTAGGAACGGGAGCGGGAGGCGAGCAGTACTTC
>medium-sized|TRBJ2-3|TRBV5-1|TRBD2
CASSLSGRDTDTQYF
TGCGCCAGCAGCTTGAGCGGGAGGGACACAGATACGCAGTATTTT
>-|TRBJ2-7|TRBV9|TRBD1
CASSQGGGTGDFEQYF
TGTGCCAGCAGCCAGGGGGGAGGGACAGGGGATTTCGAGCAGTACTTC
>-|TRBJ1-5|TRBV7-2|-
CASSWGGSPQHF
TGTGCCAGCAGCTGGGGCGGGAGTCCCCAGCATTTT
>few|TRBJ1-1|TRBV19|TRBD1
CASRDSLNTEAFF
TGTGCCTCTCGGGACAGCCTGAACACTGAAGCTTTCTTT
>-|TRBJ2-7|TRBV5-6|-
CASSLWRAVSYEQYF
TGTGCCAGCAGCTTGTGGAGGGCAGTCTCCTACGAGCAGTACTTC
>-|TRBJ2-1|TRBV12-3/TRBV12-4|TRBD1
CASSSPADRGDEQFF
TGTGCCAGCAGCTCTCCGGCGGACAGGGGCGATGAGCAGTTCTTC
>few|TRBJ1-5|TRBV12-3/TRBV12-4|-
CATSKSAVGQPQHF
TGTGCCACCAGTAAGAGTGCGGTTGGGCAGCCCCAGCATTTT
>few|TRBJ2-1|TRBV4-3|-
CASSQDLWGAGEQFF
TGCGCCAGCAGCCAAGATCTTTGGGGTGCGGGTGAGCAGTTCTTC
>-|TRBJ2-7|TRBV29-1|-
CSVGDTLYEQYF
TGCAGCGTTGGAGACACTCTCTACGAGCAGTACTTC
>few|TRBJ2-1|TRBV3-1|TRBD2
CASSQGPSLAGGSYNEQFF
TGTGCCAGCAGCCAAGGACCCAGTCTAGCGGGGGGCTCCTACAATGAGCAGTTCTTC
>many|TRBJ1-1|TRBV2|-
CASSSTGNTEAFF
TGTGCCAGCAGCTCGACAGGGAACACTGAAGCTTTCTTT
>-|TRBJ2-3|TRBV7-8|-
CASTPSGAADTQYF
TGTGCCAGCACCCCTAGTGGAGCGGCAGATACGCAGTATTTT
>-|TRBJ2-1|TRBV24-1|TRBD2
CATEGTSGRPNNEQFF
TGTGCCACCGAAGGAACTAGCGGGAGGCCAAACAATGAGCAGTTCTTC
>few|TRBJ2-3|TRBV20-1|-
CSASIQVSDTQYF
TGCAGTGCTAGCATCCAGGTCTCAGATACGCAGTATTTT
>many|TRBJ2-1|TRBV29-1|-
CSVEDRRQGLYNEQFF
TGCAGCGTTGAAGATCGCAGGCAGGGACTTTACAATGAGCAGTTCTTC
>-|TRBJ2-7|TRBV6-5|TRBD1
CASSYSYAGTGSYEQYF
TGTGCCAGCAGTTACTCTTACGCCGGGACAGGGTCCTACGAGCAGTACTTC
>-|TRBJ1-1|TRBV4-3|-
CASSQESLSRGFTEAFF
TGCGCCAGCAGCCAAGAAAGTCTTTCGAGAGGGTTCACTGAAGCTTTCTTT
>few|TRBJ1-2|TRBV20-1|-
CSARGVGYTF
TGCAGTGCGAGAGGTGTGGGCTACACCTTC